The 30 T cell receptor beta chains given below trace back to one sample, sequenced in a study of T cell responses to AZD1222 COVID-19 vaccine. Profiling relied on immunoSEQ multiplex PCR, and the TCRdb table lists in-frame clones only, not all of them. The sample contains fewer than 130,000 clones, about 94% of which appear only once. The starting material was peripheral blood, obtained 28 days after the second AZD1222 dose. The receptors were gathered from an adult who received the AZD1222 COVID-19 vaccine.

V and J are TRBV24-1 and TRBJ2-2; no clear D. Germline-derived CDR1 and CDR2 are KGHDR and SFDVKD. The CDR3 is 12 amino acids. V lost 4 bases and J 4 bases, leaving 3 bases between the germline ends. The CDR3 here is CATSEGTGELFF. The CDR3 DNA sequence: TGTGCCACCAGTGAGGGCACCGGGGAGCTGTTTTTT.

This chain joins TRBV4-1 and TRBJ1-1; 7 bases are a match to TRBD1. In germline, CDR1 is MGHRA, CDR2 YSYEKL. V shed 6 bases and J 5 bases; nucleotides not matched to a gene: 3. This CDR3 contains 12 residues. The DNA for the CDR3 is TGCGCCAGCAGGACAGGGTTAACTGAAGCTTTCTTT. Residues: CASRTGLTEAFF.

This chain links TRBV7-9 with TRBJ1-1, with no clear D. The germline CDR1 and CDR2 sequences are SEHNR and FQNEAQ (reference sequence). The CDR3 consists of 13 residues. With 0 bases removed from V and 5 bases from J, the gap between germline ends came to 7 bases. CDR3 residues: CASSLAFGTEAFF. In DNA, the CDR3 is TGTGCCAGCAGCTTAGCGTTCGGGACTGAAGCTTTCTTT. Using reference TRBV7-9 and TRBJ1-1 for the parts outside the CDR3, the full variable domain is DTGVSQNPRHKITKRGQNVTFRCDPISEHNRLYWYRQTLGQGPEFLTYFQNEAQLEKSRLLSDRFSAERPKGSFSTLEIQRTEQGDSAMYLCASSLAFGTEAFFGQGTRLTVV.

This clone is a singleton in its sample. J is TRBJ2-5 and V is TRBV10-2; D is ambiguous. The CDR3 has 11 amino acids. CDR1 and CDR2 (germline): WSHSY, SAAADI. Trimming left V 7 bases short and J 7 bases short, with 10 bases between. CDR3: CASTNGWTQYF. The CDR3 DNA sequence: TGCGCCAGCACTAATGGGTGGACCCAGTACTTC.

The chain uses TRBV27 and TRBJ1-2, with unresolved D. The CDR3 consists of 18 residues. Trimming cost V 1 base and J 2 bases, with 20 bases left between them. Per the germline V gene, CDR1 is MNHEY and CDR2 is SMNVEV (reference sequence). CDR3 DNA sequence: TGTGCCAGCAGTTTATACTATCGGGCAAGTAGTCGCAACTATGGCTACACCTTC. The encoded protein is CASSLYYRASSRNYGYTF.

The V call is TRBV5-1, the J call TRBJ1-4, with a possible D match to TRBD1 (5 bases). The germline gives CDR1 SGHRS, CDR2 YFSETQ. Trimming took 7 bases from V and 5 from J, leaving 12 bases between them. The CDR3 is 13 residues long. CDR3 in DNA: TGCGCCAGCTCTCGGGACGGAAATGAAAAACTGTTTTTT. Translating gives CASSRDGNEKLFF.

The chain is built from TRBV27 and TRBJ1-1; D might be TRBD1 (5 bases). CDR1 is MNHEY, CDR2 SMNVEV, per germline (reference sequence). Trimming removed 2 bases at V and 9 bases at J, with 16 bases between. The CDR3 is made up of 14 amino acids. CDR3 in amino acids: CASSLTGTGHQAFF. The CDR3, as DNA: TGTGCCAGCAGTTTAACCGGGACGGGGCACCAAGCTTTCTTT.

The chain uses TRBV7-9 and TRBJ2-3; 7 bases are a match to TRBD1. The trim removed 3 bases at V and 0 bases at J, leaving 3 bases unmatched. This CDR3 region has 15 residues. From germline, CDR1 is SEHNR and CDR2 FQNEAQ (reference sequence). CDR3 bases: TGTGCCAGCAGCTTCGGACAGGCGAGCACAGATACGCAGTATTTT. Translated, it gives CASSFGQASTDTQYF.

The J gene is TRBJ1-6, the V gene TRBV27, with D perhaps matching TRBD1 (6 bases). Germline values: CDR1 MNHEY, CDR2 SMNVEV (reference sequence). The CDR3 loop spans 13 amino acids. Trimming cost V 3 bases and J 10 bases, with 10 bases left between them. CDR3 DNA: TGTGCCAGCAGTTTGCGGGGGGGCTCACCCCTCCACTTT. It translates to CASSLRGGSPLHF.

The V and J genes are TRBV6-1 and TRBJ1-1; 8 bases match TRBD1. Germline CDR1 MNHNS, CDR2 SASEGT. V lost 4 bases, J lost 5 bases, and 12 bases stayed unmatched. The CDR3 totals 16 residues. This CDR3 reads CASSAFRQGQGTEAFF. For the CDR3, the DNA is TGTGCCAGCAGTGCCTTCCGACAGGGGCAAGGGACTGAAGCTTTCTTT.

The chain links TRBV3-1 (or the pseudogene TRBV3-2) to TRBJ1-6; 8 bases agree with TRBD1. This CDR3 has 16 amino acids. Trimming removed 1 base from V and 9 bases from J; junction bases left unmatched: 8. Looked up from germline, CDR1 is LGHDT and CDR2 is YNNKEL (reference sequence). The CDR3 sequence: CASSQGRGLGRSPLHF. As DNA, the CDR3 is TGTGCCAGCAGCCAAGGCAGGGGGCTAGGGCGTTCACCCCTCCACTTT.

The chain couples TRBV29-1 to TRBJ1-2; TRBD1 agrees at 11 bases. Germline loops: CDR1 SQVTM, CDR2 ANQGSEA. Germline trimming cut 2 bases from V and 3 bases from J; bases unmatched to any gene: 8. The CDR3 is 16 amino acids. The CDR3 region has the DNA TGCAGCGTTGAAACCGGGACAGGGGGAACATACTATGGCTACACCTTC. This gives the protein CSVETGTGGTYYGYTF.

In this sample, this clone turned up once. This sequence joins TRBV6-5 and TRBJ2-1; 9 positions agree with TRBD1. The CDR3 loop spans 15 amino acids. Trimming cost V 5 bases and J 5 bases; bases outside gene matches: 7. Germline V gene lookup returns CDR1 MNHEY and CDR2 SVGAGI. The CDR3 loop is CASSHLDRGNNEQFF. In DNA form, the CDR3 reads TGTGCCAGCAGTCATTTGGACAGGGGCAACAATGAGCAGTTCTTC.

The chain has TRBV20-1 and TRBJ2-3, with D unresolved. Germline-derived CDR1 and CDR2 are DFQATT and SNEGSKA (reference sequence). The CDR3 spans 11 residues. With 7 bases removed from V and 6 bases from J, the gap between germline ends came to 11 bases. The CDR3 loop is CSVAKTDTQYF. CDR3 coding DNA: TGCAGTGTGGCCAAGACCGATACGCAGTATTTT.

The gene calls are TRBV6-5 and TRBJ1-2; a possible D gene is TRBD1 (6 bases). This CDR3 has 15 amino acids. CDR1 and CDR2 from the germline V gene are MNHEY and SVGAGI. Trimming took 2 bases from V and 0 from J, leaving 10 bases between them. The CDR3 DNA reads as TGTGCCAGCAGTTACGGTCAGGGGACTAACTATGGCTACACCTTC. Its translation: CASSYGQGTNYGYTF.

This clone appeared a single time. The chain has TRBV20-1 and TRBJ2-7; D gene uncertain. Germline V CDR1 and CDR2: DFQATT, SNEGSKA (reference sequence). The ends were cut back, 3 bases at V and 5 bases at J, with 8 bases in the middle. The CDR3 sequence is 11 residues long. Here the CDR3 DNA reads TGCAGTGCTAGGGCAGGCGACGAGCAGTACTTC. Protein: CSARAGDEQYF.

This chain links TRBV23-1 with TRBJ1-3, with D perhaps matching TRBD1 (6 bases). TRBV23-1 is assigned to the ORF class and has an uncertain function. The CDR3 extends over 16 amino acids. Trimming stripped 6 bases from V and 3 bases from J, with 18 bases between. CDR3 sequence (DNA): TGCGCCAGCAGCCCCGGGCCAGGGACACATGGAAACACCATATATTTT. Amino acids: CASSPGPGTHGNTIYF.

This clone has only one observation. The chain employs TRBV12-5 and TRBJ2-1, with 8 bases identical to TRBD2. CDR1 is LGHNT, CDR2 FRNRAP, per germline. With V trimmed by 2 bases and J by 10 bases, 10 bases remained unmatched. The CDR3 has 15 amino acids. The CDR3 loop is CASGLFPSGTREQFF. DNA for the CDR3: TGTGCTAGTGGTTTGTTCCCTTCCGGGACTAGAGAGCAGTTCTTC.

The rearrangement uses TRBV18 and TRBJ2-3, with no clear D. Trimming stripped 0 bases from V and 6 bases from J, with 7 bases between. This CDR3 has 13 residues. Germline V gene lookup returns CDR1 KGHSH and CDR2 LQKENI. The CDR3 loop is CASSPPYIDTQYF. The CDR3, as DNA: TGTGCCAGCTCACCACCGTATATTGATACGCAGTATTTT. Full variable domain (outside the CDR3, taken from reference TRBV18 and TRBJ2-3): NAGVMQNPRHLVRRRGQEARLRCSPMKGHSHVYWYRQLPEEGLKFMVYLQKENIIDESGMPKERFSAEFPKEGPSILRIQQVVRGDSAAYFCASSPPYIDTQYFGPGTRLTVL.

The CDR3 protein is CASSVGGKNTGELFF. CDR3 bases: TGTGCCAGCAGCGTTGGCGGTAAGAACACCGGGGAGCTGTTTTTT. This chain uses TRBV9 with TRBJ2-2; D unresolved. The CDR3 totals 15 residues. V lost 2 bases, J lost 1 base, and 9 bases lay in between. The germline V gene encodes CDR1 SGDLS and CDR2 YYNGEE.

The chain uses TRBV4-2 and TRBJ2-3; D is unresolved. V was cut by 2 bases and J by 3 bases, with 12 bases left in between. CDR1 is LGHNA and CDR2 is YNFKEQ in the germline V gene. The CDR3 sequence is 15 residues long. As DNA, the CDR3 is TGTGCCAGCAGCCAAAAAGGAACTATGACAGATACGCAGTATTTT. Translation: CASSQKGTMTDTQYF.

V gene TRBV3-1 (or the pseudogene TRBV3-2) combines with J gene TRBJ2-7; D gene ambiguous. CDR1 and CDR2 (germline): LGHDT, YNNKEL (reference sequence). V dropped 4 bases and J dropped 2 bases, with 15 bases sitting between them. This CDR3 has 15 amino acids. The CDR3 coding sequence is TGTGCCAGCAGCCCCGGACCAATATTAACCTACGAGCAGTACTTC. Its translation: CASSPGPILTYEQYF.

The chain uses TRBV21-1 and TRBJ1-3. TRBV21-1 is annotated as a pseudogene. This CDR3 region has 16 residues. CDR3 in amino acids: CASSKTPEGFVNTIYF. Here the CDR3 DNA reads TGTGCCAGCAGCAAAACCCCGGAGGGGTTCGTGAACACCATATATTTT.

The V call is TRBV5-1, the J call TRBJ2-7; D possibly corresponds to TRBD2 (5 bases). Trimming stripped 2 bases from V and 2 bases from J, with 20 bases between. This CDR3 contains 17 residues. Looked up from germline, CDR1 is SGHRS and CDR2 is YFSETQ. The CDR3 DNA is TGCGCCAGCAGCTTAACCAAAACCTCGGGGATACCCTACGAGCAGTACTTC. It encodes CASSLTKTSGIPYEQYF.

The chain is built from TRBV19 and TRBJ1-3; perhaps TRBD1 as D (6 bases). Trimming cost V 6 bases and J 2 bases, with 11 bases left between them. Germline values: CDR1 LNHDA, CDR2 SQIVND (reference sequence). This CDR3 contains 14 residues. CDR3 DNA: TGTGCCAGTAGCCAACAGGGAGCTGGAAACACCATATATTTT. Amino acids: CASSQQGAGNTIYF.

J is TRBJ2-1 and V is TRBV5-1; possible D gene TRBD2, 5 bases. There are 12 residues in the CDR3. The V end was cut by 1 base, the J end by 6 bases, with 5 bases between. Germline V lookup: CDR1 SGHRS, CDR2 YFSETQ. Here the CDR3 DNA reads TGCGCCAGCAGCTTGACTAGCAATGAGCAGTTCTTC. Its protein product is CASSLTSNEQFF.

The V and J genes are TRBV20-1 and TRBJ1-5, with TRBD1 as a possible D gene (6 bases). Trimming pared 3 bases from V and 3 bases from J, leaving 15 bases between. CDR1 and CDR2 from the germline V gene are DFQATT and SNEGSKA (reference sequence). The CDR3 is 15 residues long. CDR3 amino acids: CSASGDNRHNQPQHF. DNA for the CDR3: TGCAGTGCTAGTGGGGACAACAGACACAATCAGCCCCAGCATTTT.

The chain combines TRBV6-1 with TRBJ1-3; TRBD1 aligns across 10 bases. Trimming at V came to 4 bases and at J to 2 bases, leaving 8 bases not matched to a gene. The CDR3 extends over 17 amino acids. In germline, CDR1 is MNHNS, CDR2 SASEGT. The CDR3 region has the DNA TGTGCCAGCAGTGTCAGACAGGGGGCAGGAACTGGAAACACCATATATTTT. Its protein is CASSVRQGAGTGNTIYF.

V is TRBV5-1 and J is TRBJ2-1; no definite D call. CDR1 is SGHRS, CDR2 YFSETQ, per germline. This CDR3 region has 12 residues. V was trimmed by 1 base and J by 9 bases, leaving 8 bases between them. This CDR3 reads CASSLNGLEQFF. The CDR3 bases are TGCGCCAGCAGCTTGAACGGGCTTGAGCAGTTCTTC.

This clone showed up just once. The CDR3 is CAWSTDRYEQYF. The DNA of the CDR3 is TGTGCCTGGAGTACAGACAGATACGAGCAGTACTTC. V usage is TRBV30 and J usage is TRBJ2-7, with a possible D match to TRBD1 (5 bases). V was shortened by 2 bases and J by 4 bases, with 9 bases between the two germline ends. Germline V lookup: CDR1 GTSNPN, CDR2 SVGIG (reference sequence). The CDR3 is 12 residues long. Combining the CDR3 with reference TRBV30 and TRBJ2-7 gives the whole variable domain SQTIHQWPATLVQPVGSPLSLECTVEGTSNPNLYWYRQAAGRGLQLLFYSVGIGQISSEVPQNLSASRPQDRQFILSSKKLLLSDSGFYLCAWSTDRYEQYFGPGTRLTVT.